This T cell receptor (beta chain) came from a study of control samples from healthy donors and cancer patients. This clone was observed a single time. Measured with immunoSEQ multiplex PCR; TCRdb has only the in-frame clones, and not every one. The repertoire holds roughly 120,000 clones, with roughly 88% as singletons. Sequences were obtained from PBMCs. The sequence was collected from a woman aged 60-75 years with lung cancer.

CDR3 protein: CASSPPAGGADGYNEQFF. The CDR3 DNA follows: TGTGCCAGCTCACCACCGGCAGGGGGCGCGGACGGCTACAATGAGCAGTTCTTC. V and J are TRBV18 and TRBJ2-1; 8 bases match TRBD1. J was trimmed by 3 bases and V by 0 bases; bases with no gene match: 10. Germline CDR1 KGHSH, CDR2 LQKENI. The length of the CDR3 is 18 residues.